The rows below give T cell receptor beta chains drawn from one sample of a study of cytomegalovirus exposure and HLA in healthy donors. Produced via immunoSEQ multiplex PCR; TCRdb's table is partial and in-frame only. The data contain about 190,000 clones, around three quarters of them singletons. Sequencing used PBMCs. These receptors all stem from a woman aged 18-29 years in good health and CMV-seronegative. The CDR3 runs from the conserved cysteine through the conserved F or W. The order of the fields is J gene, V gene, CDR3 length, clone size, D gene, CDR3 DNA, CDR3 protein. A D gene is named only where the DNA matches it firmly. Clone size appears in some rows only: once, few, many, or a class for an expanded clone.

TRBJ1-1	TRBV4-1	14	NA	NA	TGCGCCAGCAGAGACGGGAGGGTGAACACTGAAGCTTTCTTT	CASRDGRVNTEAFF
TRBJ2-5	TRBV7-2	12	NA	NA	TGTGCCAGCAGCCCCCCATGGCAGACCCAGTACTTC	CASSPPWQTQYF
TRBJ1-1	TRBV11-2	14	NA	TRBD1	TGTGCCAGCAGCTTAGCTGCAGGGGGCACTGAAGCTTTCTTT	CASSLAAGGTEAFF
TRBJ1-4	TRBV7-9	15	NA	NA	TGTGCCAGCAGCCCTGGGGGCGCAACTAATGAAAAACTGTTTTTT	CASSPGGATNEKLFF
TRBJ1-1	TRBV7-9	14	NA	NA	TGTGCCAGCAGTTCAGGGTACACGAACACTGAAGCTTTCTTT	CASSSGYTNTEAFF
TRBJ2-1	TRBV7-8	13	NA	NA	TGTGCCAGCAGCTTAGGCTTCCAGGATGAGCAGTTCTTC	CASSLGFQDEQFF
TRBJ1-1	TRBV2	11	NA	NA	TGTGCCAGCAGAGGGGGCACTGAAGCTTTCTTT	CASRGGTEAFF
TRBJ2-4	TRBV5-1	14	NA	NA	TGCGCCAGCAGCGTGGACCCCGACGGGGACATTCAGTACTTC	CASSVDPDGDIQYF
TRBJ2-7	TRBV5-5	13	NA	NA	TGTGCCAGCAGCTTGGAAGAGTCCTACGAGCAGTACTTC	CASSLEESYEQYF
TRBJ1-5	TRBV27	15	NA	TRBD1	TGTGCCAGCAGTTTAGAGGGGGCTCGGAATCAGCCCCAGCATTTT	CASSLEGARNQPQHF
TRBJ1-1	TRBV4-1	18	NA	TRBD1	TGCGCCAGCAGCCAAGATAATAGGGACAGGGGCATGAACACTGAAGCTTTCTTT	CASSQDNRDRGMNTEAFF
TRBJ1-5	TRBV27	14	NA	NA	TGTGCCAGCAGTTTAGGCGGGAGCAATCAGCCCCAGCATTTT	CASSLGGSNQPQHF
TRBJ1-6	TRBV2	13	NA	NA	TGTGCCAGCAGTGCGGGGGTTAGTTCACCCCTCCACTTT	CASSAGVSSPLHF
TRBJ1-5	TRBV19	16	NA	NA	TGTGCCACCGACGGACCGGTACGGGACTTGGGTCGGCCCCAGCATTTT	CATDGPVRDLGRPQHF
TRBJ2-7	TRBV9	13	NA	NA	TGTGCCAGCAGCGTAGCTTACGGGTCCGAGCAGTACTTC	CASSVAYGSEQYF
TRBJ1-1	TRBV11-1	16	NA	NA	TGTGCCAGCAGCTTCCCTCCCACAGGCGAGAACACTGAAGCTTTCTTT	CASSFPPTGENTEAFF
TRBJ2-7	TRBV9	14	NA	NA	TGTGCCAGCAGCCTGGGAGGAGGCCCCTACGAGCAGTACTTC	CASSLGGGPYEQYF
TRBJ1-1	TRBV25-1	15	NA	NA	TGTGCCAGCAGTACCCCGGGAGCAAGGAACACTGAAGCTTTCTTT	CASSTPGARNTEAFF
TRBJ1-2	TRBV10-3	14	NA	NA	TGTGCCATCAGTGAGTCGTTCGGACTCTATGGCTACACCTTC	CAISESFGLYGYTF
TRBJ2-2	TRBV5-1	15	NA	NA	TGCGCCAGCAGCTTGTTGGGCGTGAACACCGGGGAGCTGTTTTTT	CASSLLGVNTGELFF
TRBJ2-1	TRBV7-9	16	NA	TRBD2	TGTGCCAGCAGCCGAACAATAGCGGGAGGCTACAATGAGCAGTTCTTC	CASSRTIAGGYNEQFF
TRBJ2-3	TRBV12-5	14	NA	NA	TGTGCTAGTGGTTCCCTGGGAGGACACCATACGCAGTATTTT	CASGSLGGHHTQYF
TRBJ2-1	TRBV7-2	16	NA	TRBD2	TGTGCCAGCAGCTCCCCCGGGACTAGCGGGAGGAATGAGCAGTTCTTC	CASSSPGTSGRNEQFF
TRBJ1-1	TRBV7-8	14	once	NA	TGTGCCAGCAGCTTAGCAAGGGGGAACACTGAAGCTTTCTTT	CASSLARGNTEAFF
TRBJ1-6	TRBV28	14	NA	NA	TGTGCCAGCAGTCGTCACAGCGGTAATTCACCCCTCCACTTT	CASSRHSGNSPLHF
TRBJ2-7	TRBV28	13	NA	TRBD1	TGTGCCAGCGCCCGACAGGGGCCCTACGAGCAGTACTTC	CASARQGPYEQYF
TRBJ1-2	TRBV19	12	NA	NA	TGTGCCAGTAGTATATCGGTTGGTGGCTACACCTTC	CASSISVGGYTF
TRBJ2-7	TRBV6-5	13	NA	NA	TGTGCCAGCACCGGACAGTCCTCCTACGAGCAGTACTTC	CASTGQSSYEQYF
TRBJ2-7	TRBV28	16	NA	TRBD1	TGTGCCAGCAGTCCCCCCTACAGGGGGGCATCCTACGAGCAGTACTTC	CASSPPYRGASYEQYF
TRBJ2-5	TRBV5-1	15	NA	TRBD2	TGCGCCAGCAGCTTGGGCGGGGGGGGCCAAGAGACCCAGTACTTC	CASSLGGGGQETQYF
TRBJ1-4	TRBV28	15	NA	NA	TGTGCCAGCAGTGACAGGAAGGCCCATAATGAAAAACTGTTTTTT	CASSDRKAHNEKLFF
TRBJ2-7	TRBV28	14	NA	NA	TGTGCCAGCAGTTATCGGACAGATTCCTACGAGCAGTACTTC	CASSYRTDSYEQYF
TRBJ2-3	TRBV5-4	15	NA	TRBD2	TGTGCCAGCAGCTTGGACGGGGGGGACACAGATACGCAGTATTTT	CASSLDGGDTDTQYF
TRBJ2-1	TRBV7-3	12	NA	TRBD1	TGTGCCAGCGGGACAGGGGGAGCTGAGCAGTTCTTC	CASGTGGAEQFF
TRBJ2-5	TRBV7-8	15	NA	NA	TGTGCCAGCAGCTTATTTGGTGACAGTCAAGAGACCCAGTACTTC	CASSLFGDSQETQYF
TRBJ2-7	TRBV6-1	14	NA	TRBD1	TGTGCCAGCAGTAGGACAGGGGGCCCCTACGAGCAGTACTTC	CASSRTGGPYEQYF
TRBJ1-5	TRBV27	20	NA	NA	TGTGCCAGCAGTCTCAACGATCTATATCACGGACCTAGGAGGCATCAGCCCCAGCATTTT	CASSLNDLYHGPRRHQPQHF
TRBJ2-5	TRBV4-1	14	NA	NA	TGCGCCAGCAGCCAAGAGAAGGGAGGTGGGACCCAGTACTTC	CASSQEKGGGTQYF
TRBJ2-2	TRBV5-1	12	NA	NA	TGCGCCAGCAGAGACATGACCGGGGAGCTGTTTTTT	CASRDMTGELFF
TRBJ1-2	TRBV4-3	15	NA	TRBD1	TGCGCCAGCAGCCAGGCCGACAGGGGGAACTATGGCTACACCTTC	CASSQADRGNYGYTF
TRBJ1-2	TRBV7-2	17	NA	TRBD1	TGTGCCAGCACCAAACAAGGAGGGGTGGACAGGGTAAATGGCTACACCTTC	CASTKQGGVDRVNGYTF